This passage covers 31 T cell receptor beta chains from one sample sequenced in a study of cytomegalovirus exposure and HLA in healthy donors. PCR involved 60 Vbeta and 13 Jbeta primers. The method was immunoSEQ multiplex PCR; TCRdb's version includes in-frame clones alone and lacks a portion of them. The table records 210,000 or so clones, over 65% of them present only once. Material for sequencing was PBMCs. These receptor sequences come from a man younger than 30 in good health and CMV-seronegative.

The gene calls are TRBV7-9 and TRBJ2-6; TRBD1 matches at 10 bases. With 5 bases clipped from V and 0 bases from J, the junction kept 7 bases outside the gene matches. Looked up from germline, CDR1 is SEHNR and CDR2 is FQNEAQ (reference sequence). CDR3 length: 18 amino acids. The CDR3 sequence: CASSTGTGARSGANVLTF. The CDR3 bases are TGTGCCAGCAGCACAGGGACAGGGGCACGCTCTGGGGCCAACGTCCTGACTTTC.

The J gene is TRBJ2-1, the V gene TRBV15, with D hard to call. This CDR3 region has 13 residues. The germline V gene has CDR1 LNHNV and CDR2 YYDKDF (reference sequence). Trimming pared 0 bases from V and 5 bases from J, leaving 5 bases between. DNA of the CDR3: TGTGCCACCAGCAGAGATTTCGACAATGAGCAGTTCTTC. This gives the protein CATSRDFDNEQFF.

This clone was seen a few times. CDR3 loop: CASSLAERRNEQFF. CDR3 in DNA: TGTGCCAGCAGCTTAGCGGAGCGAAGGAATGAGCAGTTCTTC. The chain joins TRBV7-8 to TRBJ2-1, with D unresolved. CDR3 length: 14 residues. Trimming removed 0 bases from V and 7 bases from J, with 10 bases in between. Germline V gene lookup returns CDR1 SGHVS and CDR2 FQNEAQ.

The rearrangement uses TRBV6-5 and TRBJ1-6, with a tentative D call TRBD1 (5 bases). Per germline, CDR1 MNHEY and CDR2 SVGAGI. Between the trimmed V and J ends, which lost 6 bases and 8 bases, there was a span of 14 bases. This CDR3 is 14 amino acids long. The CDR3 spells CASRLGRGDSPLHF. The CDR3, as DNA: TGTGCCAGCAGATTGGGACGGGGGGATTCACCCCTCCACTTT.

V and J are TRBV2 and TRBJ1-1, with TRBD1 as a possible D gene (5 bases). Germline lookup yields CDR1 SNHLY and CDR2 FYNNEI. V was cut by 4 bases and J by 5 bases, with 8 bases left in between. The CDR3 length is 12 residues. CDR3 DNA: TGTGCCAGCAGTGTGGCAGGGACTGAAGCTTTCTTT. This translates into CASSVAGTEAFF.

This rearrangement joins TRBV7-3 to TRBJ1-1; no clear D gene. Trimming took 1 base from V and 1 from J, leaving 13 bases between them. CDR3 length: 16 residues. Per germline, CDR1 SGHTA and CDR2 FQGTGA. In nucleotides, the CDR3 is TGTGCCAGCAGCTTAATGGGCGAATTGGGGAACACTGAAGCTTTCTTT. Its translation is CASSLMGELGNTEAFF.

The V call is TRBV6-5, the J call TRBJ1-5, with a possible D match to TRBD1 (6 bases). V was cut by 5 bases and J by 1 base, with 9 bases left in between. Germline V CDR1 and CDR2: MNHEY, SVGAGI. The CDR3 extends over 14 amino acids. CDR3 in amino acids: CASSKQGSNQPQHF. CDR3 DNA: TGTGCCAGCAGTAAACAGGGAAGCAATCAGCCCCAGCATTTT.

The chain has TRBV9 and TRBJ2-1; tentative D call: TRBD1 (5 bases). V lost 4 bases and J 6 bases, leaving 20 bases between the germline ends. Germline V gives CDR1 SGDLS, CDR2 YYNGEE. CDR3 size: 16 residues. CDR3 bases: TGTGCCAGCAGCCCCCACGAGTCTACAGGTTCCAATGAGCAGTTCTTC. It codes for CASSPHESTGSNEQFF.

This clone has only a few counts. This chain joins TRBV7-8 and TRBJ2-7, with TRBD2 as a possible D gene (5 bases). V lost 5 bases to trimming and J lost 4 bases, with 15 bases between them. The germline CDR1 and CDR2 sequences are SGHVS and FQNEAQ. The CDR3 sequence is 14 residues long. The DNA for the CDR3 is TGTGCCAGCAGCAAGACTATCATGGGGTACGAGCAGTACTTC. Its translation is CASSKTIMGYEQYF.

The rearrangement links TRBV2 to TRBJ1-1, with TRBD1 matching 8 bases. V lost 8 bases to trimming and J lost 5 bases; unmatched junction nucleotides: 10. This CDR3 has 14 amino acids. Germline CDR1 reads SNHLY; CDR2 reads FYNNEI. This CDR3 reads CASWGQVGRTEAFF. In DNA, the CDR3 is TGTGCCAGCTGGGGACAGGTAGGGAGGACTGAAGCTTTCTTT.

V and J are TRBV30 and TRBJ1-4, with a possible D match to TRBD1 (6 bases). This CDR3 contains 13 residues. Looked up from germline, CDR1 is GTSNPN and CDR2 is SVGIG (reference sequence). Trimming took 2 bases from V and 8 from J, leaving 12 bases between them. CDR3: CAWSTGLDEKLFF. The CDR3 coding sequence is TGTGCCTGGAGTACAGGGCTTGACGAAAAACTGTTTTTT.

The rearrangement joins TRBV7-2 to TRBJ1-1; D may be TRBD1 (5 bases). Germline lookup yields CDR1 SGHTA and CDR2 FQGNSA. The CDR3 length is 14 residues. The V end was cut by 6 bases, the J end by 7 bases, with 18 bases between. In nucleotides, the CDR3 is TGTGCCAGCAGTTCCCAACCGGCGGGACGTGAAGCTTTCTTT. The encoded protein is CASSSQPAGREAFF. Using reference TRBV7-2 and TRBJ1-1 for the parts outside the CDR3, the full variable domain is GAGVSQSPSNKVTEKGKDVELRCDPISGHTALYWYRQSLGQGLEFLIYFQGNSAPDKSGLPSDRFSAERTGGSVSTLTIQRTQQEDSAVYLCASSSQPAGREAFFGQGTRLTVV.

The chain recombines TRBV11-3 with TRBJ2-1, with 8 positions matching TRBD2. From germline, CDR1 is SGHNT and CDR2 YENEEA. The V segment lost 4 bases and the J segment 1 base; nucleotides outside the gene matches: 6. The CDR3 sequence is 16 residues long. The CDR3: CASSSGTSLSYNEQFF. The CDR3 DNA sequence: TGTGCCAGCAGCTCAGGGACTAGTTTATCCTACAATGAGCAGTTCTTC.

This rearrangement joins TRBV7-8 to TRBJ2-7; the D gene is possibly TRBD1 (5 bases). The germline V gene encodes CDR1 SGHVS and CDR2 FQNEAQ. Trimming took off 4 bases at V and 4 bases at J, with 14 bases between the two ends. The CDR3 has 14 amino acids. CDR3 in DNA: TGTGCCAGCAGCTCCCCGACAGTTGCATACGAGCAGTACTTC. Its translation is CASSSPTVAYEQYF.

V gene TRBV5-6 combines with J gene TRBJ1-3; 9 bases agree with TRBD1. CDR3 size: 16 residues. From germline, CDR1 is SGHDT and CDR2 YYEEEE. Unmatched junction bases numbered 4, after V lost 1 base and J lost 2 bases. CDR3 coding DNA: TGTGCCAGCAGCTTGCCTACAGGGGGCCCTGGAAACACCATATATTTT. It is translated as CASSLPTGGPGNTIYF. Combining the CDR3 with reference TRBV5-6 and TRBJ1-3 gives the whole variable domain DAGVTQSPTHLIKTRGQQVTLRCSPKSGHDTVSWYQQALGQGPQFIFQYYEEEERQRGNFPDRFSGHQFPNYSSELNVNALLLGDSALYLCASSLPTGGPGNTIYFGEGSWLTVV.

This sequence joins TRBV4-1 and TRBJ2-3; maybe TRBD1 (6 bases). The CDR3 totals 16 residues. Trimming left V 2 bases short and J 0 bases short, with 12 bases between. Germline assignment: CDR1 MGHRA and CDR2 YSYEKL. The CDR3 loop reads CASSQRVGASTDTQYF. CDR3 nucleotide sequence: TGCGCCAGCAGCCAACGCGTGGGGGCTAGCACAGATACGCAGTATTTT.

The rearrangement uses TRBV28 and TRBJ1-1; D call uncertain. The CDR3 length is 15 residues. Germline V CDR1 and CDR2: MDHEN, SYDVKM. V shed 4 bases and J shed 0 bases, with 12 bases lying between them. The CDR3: CASSSPQIMNTEAFF. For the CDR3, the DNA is TGTGCCAGCAGTTCACCACAGATTATGAACACTGAAGCTTTCTTT.

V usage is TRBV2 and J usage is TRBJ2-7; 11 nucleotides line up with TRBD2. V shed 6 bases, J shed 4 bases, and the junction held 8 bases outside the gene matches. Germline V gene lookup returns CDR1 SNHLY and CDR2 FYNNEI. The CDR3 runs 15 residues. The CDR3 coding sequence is TGTGCCAGCAGAGAAATAGGGACTAGCGGATACGAGCAGTACTTC. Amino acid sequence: CASREIGTSGYEQYF. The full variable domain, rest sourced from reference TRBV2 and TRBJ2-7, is EPEVTQTPSHQVTQMGQEVILRCVPISNHLYFYWYRQILGQKVEFLVSFYNNEISEKSEIFDDQFSVERPDGSNFTLKIRSTKLEDSAMYFCASREIGTSGYEQYFGPGTRLTVT.

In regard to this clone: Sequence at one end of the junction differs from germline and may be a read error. The CDR3 coding sequence is TGCGCCAGCACTTCCTCCTCCGACGAGCAGTACTTC. Encoded protein: CASTSSSDEQYF. The V and J genes are TRBV4-1 and TRBJ2-7; D not certain. CDR3 length: 12 residues. Germline lookup yields CDR1 MGHRA and CDR2 YSYEKL.

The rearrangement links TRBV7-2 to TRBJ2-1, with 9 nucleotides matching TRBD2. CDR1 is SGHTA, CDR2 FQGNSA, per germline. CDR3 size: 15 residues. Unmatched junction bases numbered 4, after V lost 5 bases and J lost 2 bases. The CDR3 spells CASSPTSGPYNEQFF. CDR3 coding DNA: TGTGCCAGCAGCCCGACTAGCGGACCCTACAATGAGCAGTTCTTC.

The CDR3, as DNA: TGTGCCATCAGTGACGCTACTACCTACTCCTACGAGCAGTACTTC. Its protein is CAISDATTYSYEQYF. The chain links TRBV10-3 to TRBJ2-7; no clear D gene. V gave up 3 bases and J gave up 0 bases, with 12 bases separating them. CDR1 and CDR2 (germline): ENHRY, SYGVKD. The CDR3 is 15 residues long.

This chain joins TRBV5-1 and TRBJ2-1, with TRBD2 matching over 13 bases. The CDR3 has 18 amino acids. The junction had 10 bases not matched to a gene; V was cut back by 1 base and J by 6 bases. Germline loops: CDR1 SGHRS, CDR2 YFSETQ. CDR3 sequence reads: CASSLPGLAGWGGNEQFF. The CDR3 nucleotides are TGCGCCAGCAGCTTGCCGGGACTAGCGGGGTGGGGCGGCAATGAGCAGTTCTTC.

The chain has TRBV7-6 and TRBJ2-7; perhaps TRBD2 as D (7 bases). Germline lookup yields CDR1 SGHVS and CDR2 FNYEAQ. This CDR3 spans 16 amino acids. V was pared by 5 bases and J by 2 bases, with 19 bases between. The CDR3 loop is CASSPGRGLRAYEQYF. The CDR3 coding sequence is TGTGCCAGCAGCCCTGGGAGGGGGTTAAGGGCCTACGAGCAGTACTTC.

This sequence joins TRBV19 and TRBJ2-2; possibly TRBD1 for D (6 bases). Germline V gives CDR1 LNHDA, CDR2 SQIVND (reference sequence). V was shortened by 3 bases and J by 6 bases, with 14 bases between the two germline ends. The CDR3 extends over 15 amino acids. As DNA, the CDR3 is TGTGCCAGTAGTATCCTCCCAGGGGCCCCCGGGGAGCTGTTTTTT. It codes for CASSILPGAPGELFF. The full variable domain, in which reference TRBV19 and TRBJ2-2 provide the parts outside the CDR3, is DGGITQSPKYLFRKEGQNVTLSCEQNLNHDAMYWYRQDPGQGLRLIYYSQIVNDFQKGDIAEGYSVSREKKESFPLTVTSAQKNPTAFYLCASSILPGAPGELFFGEGSRLTVL.

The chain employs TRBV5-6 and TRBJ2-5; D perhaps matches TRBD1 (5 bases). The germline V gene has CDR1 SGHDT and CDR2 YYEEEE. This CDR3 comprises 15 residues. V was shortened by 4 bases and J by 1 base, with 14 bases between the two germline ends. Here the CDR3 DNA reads TGTGCCAGCAGCGTCCAGGCCCAGGGCCAAGAGACCCAGTACTTC. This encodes CASSVQAQGQETQYF.

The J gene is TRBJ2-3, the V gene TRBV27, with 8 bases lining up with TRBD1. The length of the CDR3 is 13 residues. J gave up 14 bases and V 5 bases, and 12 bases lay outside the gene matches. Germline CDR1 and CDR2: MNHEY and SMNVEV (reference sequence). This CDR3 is CASSRGAGQDWYF. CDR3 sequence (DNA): TGTGCCAGCAGTAGAGGTGCGGGACAGGATTGGTATTTT.

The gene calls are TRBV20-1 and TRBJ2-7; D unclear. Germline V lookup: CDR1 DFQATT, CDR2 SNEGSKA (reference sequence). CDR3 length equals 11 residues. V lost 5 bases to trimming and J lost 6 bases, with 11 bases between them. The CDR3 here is CSASGLGEQYF. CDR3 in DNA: TGCAGTGCTTCCGGCCTAGGCGAGCAGTACTTC.

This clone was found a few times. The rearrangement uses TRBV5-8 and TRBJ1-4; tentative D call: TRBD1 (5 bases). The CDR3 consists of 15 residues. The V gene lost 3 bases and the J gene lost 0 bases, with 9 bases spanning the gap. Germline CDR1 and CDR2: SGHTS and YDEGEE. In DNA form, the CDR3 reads TGTGCCAGCAGCTCTCCAGGGCCAACTAATGAAAAACTGTTTTTT. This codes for CASSSPGPTNEKLFF.

CDR3 DNA: TGTGCCAGCATGATGGCAGGGGGCTACGAGCAGTACTTC. Amino acid sequence: CASMMAGGYEQYF. The chain carries TRBV2 and TRBJ2-7; 7 nucleotides match TRBD1. Germline loops: CDR1 SNHLY, CDR2 FYNNEI. With 7 bases clipped from V and 3 bases from J, the junction kept 6 bases outside the gene matches. The CDR3 is 13 residues long.

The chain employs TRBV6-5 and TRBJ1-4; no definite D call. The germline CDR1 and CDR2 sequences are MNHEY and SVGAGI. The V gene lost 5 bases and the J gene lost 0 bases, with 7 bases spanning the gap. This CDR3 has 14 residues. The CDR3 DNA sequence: TGTGCCAGCAGTGGAGGGACAACTAATGAAAAACTGTTTTTT. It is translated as CASSGGTTNEKLFF.

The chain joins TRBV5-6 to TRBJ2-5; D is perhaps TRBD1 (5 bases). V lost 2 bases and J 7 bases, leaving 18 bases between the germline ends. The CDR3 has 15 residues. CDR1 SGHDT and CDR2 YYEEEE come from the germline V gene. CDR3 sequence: CASSLLMDNRGTQYF. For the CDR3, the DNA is TGTGCCAGCAGCTTACTTATGGACAACCGCGGGACCCAGTACTTC.